The 9 T cell receptor beta chains presented below share a single source sample, sequenced in a study of cytomegalovirus exposure and HLA in healthy donors. The study ran its PCR with 60 Vbeta and 13 Jbeta primers. Data came from immunoSEQ multiplex PCR; TCRdb stores just in-frame clones and leaves some out. The table shows about 160,000 clones, with around three quarters occurring only once. Sequences were obtained from PBMCs. These receptor sequences come from a man aged 40-49 years in good health and CMV-seronegative.

This clone occurred once. The V call is TRBV15, the J call TRBJ2-7; perhaps TRBD2 as D (7 bases). CDR1 and CDR2 (germline): LNHNV, YYDKDF (reference sequence). This CDR3 comprises 15 residues. The ends were cut back, 1 base at V and 5 bases at J, with 15 bases in the middle. For the CDR3, the DNA is TGTGCCACCAGCAGAGGGGAGGGCAGGGGCAACGAGCAGTACTTC. It encodes CATSRGEGRGNEQYF.

The chain employs TRBV5-8 and TRBJ2-7; D is unclear. This CDR3 spans 14 amino acids. V lost 0 bases to trimming and J lost 3 bases, with 10 bases between them. Germline V gene data show CDR1 as SGHTS and CDR2 as YDEGEE. The CDR3 sequence: CASSLGDSRYEQYF. DNA for the CDR3: TGTGCCAGCAGCTTGGGAGACTCCCGCTACGAGCAGTACTTC.

The V call is TRBV28, the J call TRBJ1-1; the match to TRBD1 covers 7 bases. CDR1 is MDHEN, CDR2 SYDVKM, per germline. This CDR3 contains 15 residues. V lost 6 bases and J lost 4; bases outside the gene matches: 11. The CDR3 here is CASSPPRAGGTEAFF. DNA of the CDR3: TGTGCCAGCAGCCCCCCTAGGGCAGGGGGCACTGAAGCTTTCTTT.

Remarks on this clone: Other DNA sequences in this specimen translate into the identical CDR3. The chain is built from TRBV27 and TRBJ2-7, with 12 bases that match TRBD1. There are 15 residues in the CDR3. V shed 5 bases, J shed 4 bases, and the junction held 6 bases outside the gene matches. Germline V gene lookup returns CDR1 MNHEY and CDR2 SMNVEV (reference sequence). The CDR3 nucleotides are TGTGCCAGCAGTCGCGGGACAGGGGGCTCGTACGAGCAGTACTTC. Translating gives CASSRGTGGSYEQYF.

The rearrangement links TRBV7-9 to TRBJ2-5; D is undetermined. The germline V gene encodes CDR1 SEHNR and CDR2 FQNEAQ (reference sequence). V was pared by 1 base and J by 1 base, with 7 bases between. This CDR3 has 14 residues. The CDR3 nucleotides read TGTGCCAGCAGCTTAGTTGTTAGCCAAGAGACCCAGTACTTC. Protein: CASSLVVSQETQYF.

The gene calls are TRBV5-6 and TRBJ1-2, with D unresolved. V lost 4 bases to trimming and J lost 2 bases, with 18 bases between them. This CDR3 comprises 16 residues. Germline CDR1 SGHDT, CDR2 YYEEEE. This chain's CDR3 is CASSTLLRTENYGYTF. DNA of the CDR3: TGTGCCAGCAGCACGTTACTCCGGACTGAGAACTATGGCTACACCTTC.

The rearrangement uses TRBV18 and TRBJ2-7, with a weak D call TRBD1 (6 bases). CDR3 length equals 13 residues. V gave up 2 bases and J gave up 6 bases, with 11 bases separating them. Germline V lookup: CDR1 KGHSH, CDR2 LQKENI. CDR3 DNA sequence: TGTGCCAGCTCACCAGGGGGCGCCCCCGAGCAGTACTTC. Translation: CASSPGGAPEQYF.

This chain uses TRBV6-4 with TRBJ2-5, with TRBD1 matching over 9 bases. The ends lost 8 bases at V and 5 bases at J; junction bases unmatched: 6. The germline V gene has CDR1 MRHNA and CDR2 SNTAGT. CDR3 length: 13 amino acids. CDR3 loop: CASSQGAGETQYF. The CDR3 DNA is TGTGCCAGCTCACAGGGGGCAGGGGAGACCCAGTACTTC.

The V and J genes are TRBV5-8 and TRBJ1-5, with D possibly being TRBD1 (6 bases). Between the trimmed V and J ends, which lost 1 base and 1 base, there was a span of 9 bases. This CDR3 has 15 amino acids. Germline lookup yields CDR1 SGHTS and CDR2 YDEGEE. CDR3 amino acids: CASSLRTDSNQPQHF. The CDR3 DNA follows: TGTGCCAGCAGCTTGAGGACAGACAGCAATCAGCCCCAGCATTTT.